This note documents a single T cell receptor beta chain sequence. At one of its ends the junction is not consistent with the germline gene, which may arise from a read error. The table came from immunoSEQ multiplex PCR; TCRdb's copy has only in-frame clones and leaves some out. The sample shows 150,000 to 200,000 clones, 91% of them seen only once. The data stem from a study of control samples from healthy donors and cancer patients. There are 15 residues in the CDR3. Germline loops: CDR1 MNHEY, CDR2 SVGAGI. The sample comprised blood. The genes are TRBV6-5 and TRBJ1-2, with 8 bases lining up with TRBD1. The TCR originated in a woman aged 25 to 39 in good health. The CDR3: CASCYVRTGTYGYTF. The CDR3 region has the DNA TGTGCCAGCTGTTACGTAAGGACAGGGACCTATGGCTACACCTTC.